Following are 31 T cell receptor beta chains from one sample sequenced in a study of control samples from healthy donors and cancer patients. Libraries were prepared by immunoSEQ multiplex PCR; TCRdb keeps only in-frame clonotypes and omits some of them. The sample holds roughly 370,000 clones, 90% seen once. Material: PBMCs. These receptor sequences come from a man aged 35-49 years with head and neck cancer.

This rearrangement joins TRBV4-1 to TRBJ2-7, with unresolved D. V was cut by 3 bases and J by 2 bases, with 11 bases left in between. The CDR3 covers 14 residues. Germline V CDR1 and CDR2: MGHRA, YSYEKL. CDR3 bases: TGCGCCAGCAGCCACCCCGCCCGGACCTACGAGCAGTACTTC. Translated, it gives CASSHPARTYEQYF.

The V call is TRBV18, the J call TRBJ2-1; TRBD2 agrees at 8 bases. Losses at the gene ends were 2 bases for V and 8 bases for J; bases not matched to a gene: 5. The CDR3 totals 14 residues. CDR1 and CDR2 from the germline V gene are KGHSH and LQKENI. The CDR3 is CASSPGTSKDEQFF. CDR3 bases: TGTGCCAGCTCACCAGGGACTAGTAAGGATGAGCAGTTCTTC. Combining the CDR3 with reference TRBV18 and TRBJ2-1 gives the whole variable domain NAGVMQNPRHLVRRRGQEARLRCSPMKGHSHVYWYRQLPEEGLKFMVYLQKENIIDESGMPKERFSAEFPKEGPSILRIQQVVRGDSAAYFCASSPGTSKDEQFFGPGTRLTVL.

The chain is built from TRBV5-1 and TRBJ2-1, with D possibly matching TRBD1 (6 bases). Germline assignment: CDR1 SGHRS and CDR2 YFSETQ. Trimming removed 1 base from V and 4 bases from J, with 9 bases in between. CDR3 length: 14 amino acids. CDR3 region: CASSLRQGYNEQFF. In DNA form, the CDR3 reads TGCGCCAGCAGCTTGCGGCAGGGGTACAATGAGCAGTTCTTC. Combining the CDR3 with reference TRBV5-1 and TRBJ2-1 gives the whole variable domain KAGVTQTPRYLIKTRGQQVTLSCSPISGHRSVSWYQQTPGQGLQFLFEYFSETQRNKGNFPGRFSGRQFSNSRSEMNVSTLELGDSALYLCASSLRQGYNEQFFGPGTRLTVL.

The chain couples TRBV30 to TRBJ1-1, with TRBD1 matching 7 bases. CDR3 length: 19 residues. The germline V gene has CDR1 GTSNPN and CDR2 SVGIG (reference sequence). V dropped 2 bases and J dropped 1; count of bases not matched to a gene: 19. CDR3 in amino acids: CAWSRPGAGGARRNTEAFF. The DNA for the CDR3 is TGTGCCTGGAGTCGCCCCGGGGCAGGGGGAGCTAGGAGGAACACTGAAGCTTTCTTT.

This chain links TRBV14 with TRBJ2-7; 10 bases match TRBD1. Germline trimming cut 4 bases from V and 2 bases from J; bases unmatched to any gene: 8. CDR3 length: 16 residues. In germline, CDR1 is SGHDN, CDR2 FVKESK. This CDR3 reads CASSPRQGAVPYEQYF. The CDR3 DNA reads TGTGCCAGCAGCCCTAGACAGGGGGCAGTTCCCTACGAGCAGTACTTC.

V gene TRBV11-2 combines with J gene TRBJ1-6, with D tentatively TRBD1 (6 bases). Germline values: CDR1 SGHAT, CDR2 FQNNGV. The V gene lost 4 bases and the J gene lost 10 bases, with 17 bases spanning the gap. This CDR3 has 15 residues. The CDR3 coding sequence is TGTGCCAGCAGCTACGACATACAGGGCATCTCACCCCTCCACTTT. It codes for CASSYDIQGISPLHF.

The J gene is TRBJ2-5, the V gene TRBV28; 9 nucleotides align to TRBD1. V lost 6 bases, J lost 5 bases, and 7 bases stayed unmatched. Germline assignment: CDR1 MDHEN and CDR2 SYDVKM. This CDR3 is 14 amino acids long. CDR3 sequence: CASRGTGQGETQYF. DNA of the CDR3: TGTGCCAGCAGGGGGACAGGGCAGGGGGAGACCCAGTACTTC.

The chain employs TRBV27 and TRBJ1-5; D call uncertain. Trimming took off 0 bases at V and 10 bases at J, with 13 bases between the two ends. The germline CDR1 and CDR2 sequences are MNHEY and SMNVEV (reference sequence). The CDR3 length is 14 residues. For the CDR3, the DNA is TGTGCCAGCAGTTTATCGTTTCCGGGTGGTCCCCAGCATTTT. Translated: CASSLSFPGGPQHF.

V and J are TRBV4-3 and TRBJ2-2, with 8 bases that match TRBD1. The J segment lost 8 bases and the V segment lost 3 bases, leaving 8 bases of the junction unmatched. This CDR3 contains 15 residues. From germline, CDR1 is LGHNA and CDR2 YSLEER. CDR3 residues: CASSQIPTGGGELFF. Here the CDR3 DNA reads TGCGCCAGCAGCCAGATTCCCACAGGGGGAGGGGAGCTGTTTTTT.

This clone was recorded once. The rearrangement links TRBV7-9 to TRBJ1-2; D gene unclear. Per germline, CDR1 SEHNR and CDR2 FQNEAQ (reference sequence). The CDR3 sequence is 14 residues long. Trimming shortened V by 2 bases and J by 8 bases, and 15 bases separated the two germline ends. The CDR3, as DNA: TGTGCCAGCAGCTTAAATAAGTGGAAGGAAGGCTACACCTTC. Its translation is CASSLNKWKEGYTF. Based on the CDR3 plus reference TRBV7-9 and TRBJ1-2, the full variable domain is DTGVSQNPRHKITKRGQNVTFRCDPISEHNRLYWYRQTLGQGPEFLTYFQNEAQLEKSRLLSDRFSAERPKGSFSTLEIQRTEQGDSAMYLCASSLNKWKEGYTFGSGTRLTVV.

The chain is built from TRBV5-1 and TRBJ2-3, with a possible D match to TRBD1 (6 bases). The V gene lost 1 base and the J gene lost 2 bases, with 11 bases spanning the gap. Germline V gene lookup returns CDR1 SGHRS and CDR2 YFSETQ. The length of the CDR3 is 15 residues. DNA of the CDR3: TGCGCCAGCAGCTTGATGGACAGCCTCACAGATACGCAGTATTTT. Its protein product is CASSLMDSLTDTQYF.

This clone was seen a single time. V and J are TRBV6-5 and TRBJ1-5; no firm D call. Per the germline V gene, CDR1 is MNHEY and CDR2 is SVGAGI. This CDR3 is 13 amino acids long. Trimming left V 10 bases short and J 5 bases short, with 15 bases between. The CDR3 DNA sequence: TGTGCCAACGCTATTAATTATGATCAGCCCCAGCATTTT. This translates into CANAINYDQPQHF.

The chain joins TRBV29-1 to TRBJ2-1; tentatively, D is TRBD1 or TRBD2 (5 bases each). Deletions cut 4 bases from V and 12 bases from J, with 19 bases between. CDR3 length equals 13 residues. The V gene's germline CDR1 is SQVTM and CDR2 ANQGSEA. The CDR3 DNA is TGCAGCGTTGGCGACAGTGGGAGTCGGGGGCAGTTCTTC. It translates to CSVGDSGSRGQFF.

V gene TRBV9 combines with J gene TRBJ2-7, with a weak D call TRBD2 (5 bases). There are 13 residues in the CDR3. V was clipped by 3 bases and J by 3 bases, with 10 bases between them. The germline V gene has CDR1 SGDLS and CDR2 YYNGEE. CDR3 DNA: TGTGCCAGCAGCGCTTCCGGAGGCTACGAGCAGTACTTC. Its translation is CASSASGGYEQYF.

This rearrangement joins TRBV30 to TRBJ1-4; D might be TRBD1 (6 bases). Trimming removed 5 bases at V and 10 bases at J, with 11 bases between. This CDR3 is 11 amino acids long. Germline V gene data show CDR1 as GTSNPN and CDR2 as SVGIG (reference sequence). CDR3 coding DNA: TGTGCCTGGGAGGGGGGGAGAAAACTGTTTTTT. Translated: CAWEGGRKLFF. The variable domain in full, with the rest retrieved from reference TRBV30 and TRBJ1-4, is SQTIHQWPATLVQPVGSPLSLECTVEGTSNPNLYWYRQAAGRGLQLLFYSVGIGQISSEVPQNLSASRPQDRQFILSSKKLLLSDSGFYLCAWEGGRKLFFGSGTQLSVL.

The chain carries TRBV27 and TRBJ2-7; 9 nucleotides align to TRBD1. Germline V gives CDR1 MNHEY, CDR2 SMNVEV (reference sequence). CDR3 length: 12 amino acids. With 3 bases clipped from V and 13 bases from J, the junction kept 7 bases outside the gene matches. CDR3 amino acids: CASSFGTGFLYF. The CDR3, as DNA: TGTGCCAGCAGTTTCGGGACAGGGTTCCTATACTTC.

The chain employs TRBV19 and TRBJ2-6; 9 nucleotides agree with TRBD1. Germline lookup yields CDR1 LNHDA and CDR2 SQIVND (reference sequence). This CDR3 is built from 17 residues. V was pared by 7 bases and J by 1 base, with 8 bases of the junction left unmatched. The CDR3 reads CASTPQGANSGANVLTF. Written as DNA, the CDR3 is TGTGCCAGTACCCCACAGGGGGCTAATTCTGGGGCCAACGTCCTGACTTTC.

The chain links TRBV3-1 (or the pseudogene TRBV3-2) to TRBJ2-3; D is undetermined. This CDR3 is 12 amino acids long. Germline V gene data show CDR1 as LGHDT and CDR2 as YNNKEL (reference sequence). V gave up 1 base and J gave up 6 bases, with 5 bases separating them. The CDR3 reads CASSQVSDTQYF. CDR3 in DNA: TGTGCCAGCAGCCAAGTTTCGGATACGCAGTATTTT.

V usage is TRBV28 and J usage is TRBJ1-1; no definite D call. Germline V gene sequence: CDR1 MDHEN, CDR2 SYDVKM. The CDR3 spans 15 residues. V was pared by 4 bases and J by 3 bases, with 15 bases between. The CDR3 protein is CASSSTRIRDTEAFF. The CDR3 coding sequence is TGTGCCAGCAGTTCTACTCGGATTCGGGACACTGAAGCTTTCTTT.

This chain joins TRBV18 and TRBJ2-6; TRBD1 matches at 9 bases. The germline gives CDR1 KGHSH, CDR2 LQKENI. The CDR3 runs to 16 residues. The V and J ends lost 3 bases and 3 bases, in that order; junction bases with no gene match: 3. As DNA, the CDR3 is TGTGCCAGCTCACCTTGGGACAGGGTTGGGGCCAACGTCCTGACTTTC. Translating it yields CASSPWDRVGANVLTF.

The rearrangement joins TRBV11-3 to TRBJ2-5; 10 bases are a match to TRBD2. The junction had 7 bases not matched to a gene; V was cut back by 2 bases and J by 4 bases. Germline values: CDR1 SGHNT, CDR2 YENEEA. The CDR3 covers 16 residues. The CDR3 region has the DNA TGTGCCAGCAGCTTACGCACTAGCGGGGCCCCAGAGACCCAGTACTTC. This sequence encodes CASSLRTSGAPETQYF.

The CDR3 nucleotides read TGTGCCAGCACGACCCCGGCTGGAAACACCATATATTTT. This sequence encodes CASTTPAGNTIYF. The V gene is TRBV28, the J gene TRBJ1-3; D remains ambiguous. CDR1 MDHEN and CDR2 SYDVKM come from the germline V gene. The V and J ends lost 7 bases and 2 bases respectively, with 9 bases between them. This CDR3 comprises 13 residues.

The chain combines TRBV4-3 with TRBJ1-1, with 8 bases that match TRBD1. Germline CDR1 is LGHNA and CDR2 is YSLEER. The J segment lost 4 bases and the V segment lost 4 bases, leaving 8 bases of the junction unmatched. The CDR3 is 15 amino acids. DNA of the CDR3: TGCGCCAGCAGCCTATCTCAAACAGGGGGCACTGAAGCTTTCTTT. This encodes CASSLSQTGGTEAFF.

This clone has a handful of counts. The CDR3 DNA follows: TGTGCCAGTAGTATCCTCCTCTCCTACGAGCAGTACTTC. This gives the protein CASSILLSYEQYF. The chain links TRBV19 to TRBJ2-7, with D uncertain. V was shortened by 3 bases and J by 0 bases, with 6 bases between the two germline ends. The CDR3 extends over 13 amino acids. Germline-derived CDR1 and CDR2 are LNHDA and SQIVND (reference sequence).

The chain combines TRBV27 with TRBJ2-1; TRBD2 is a possible D gene (5 bases). The CDR3 consists of 15 residues. V lost 6 bases, J lost 0 bases, and 12 bases lay in between. The germline V gene has CDR1 MNHEY and CDR2 SMNVEV (reference sequence). In nucleotides, the CDR3 is TGTGCCAGCAGATTTCGACTAAGCTCCTACAATGAGCAGTTCTTC. Translating it yields CASRFRLSSYNEQFF.

The chain has TRBV15 and TRBJ1-1; no clear D gene. The germline V and J ends were trimmed by 0 bases and 1 base, with 15 bases remaining between them. Germline loops: CDR1 LNHNV, CDR2 YYDKDF (reference sequence). This CDR3 is built from 17 residues. CDR3: CATSRDLTRISNTEAFF. The CDR3, as DNA: TGTGCCACCAGCAGAGATTTGACACGAATATCGAACACTGAAGCTTTCTTT.

The chain recombines TRBV18 with TRBJ2-5; D gene uncertain. CDR1 is KGHSH, CDR2 LQKENI, per germline. The CDR3 sequence is 13 residues long. The V end was cut by 0 bases, the J end by 5 bases, with 7 bases between. CDR3 DNA sequence: TGTGCCAGCTCACCACCGAGCGTTGAGACCCAGTACTTC. This gives the protein CASSPPSVETQYF. Full variable domain (outside the CDR3, taken from reference TRBV18 and TRBJ2-5): NAGVMQNPRHLVRRRGQEARLRCSPMKGHSHVYWYRQLPEEGLKFMVYLQKENIIDESGMPKERFSAEFPKEGPSILRIQQVVRGDSAAYFCASSPPSVETQYFGPGTRLLVL.

This rearrangement joins TRBV5-4 to TRBJ1-3, with a possible D match to TRBD1 (5 bases). V lost 3 bases and J lost 11, with 12 bases in between. Germline V gene data show CDR1 as SGHNT and CDR2 as YYREEE (reference sequence). The length of the CDR3 is 12 residues. The CDR3 spells CASSSDGAAIYF. The CDR3 nucleotides read TGTGCCAGCAGCTCGGACGGGGCCGCCATATATTTT.

The chain couples TRBV3-1 (or the pseudogene TRBV3-2) to TRBJ2-1; 12 bases are a match to TRBD2. This CDR3 is built from 16 residues. The germline gives CDR1 LGHDT, CDR2 YNNKEL (reference sequence). Trimming took 5 bases from V and 5 from J; bases not matched to a gene: 7. The CDR3 region is CASSSLAGGIHNEQFF. CDR3 in DNA: TGTGCCAGCAGCTCCCTAGCGGGGGGGATCCACAATGAGCAGTTCTTC.

The V gene is TRBV28, the J gene TRBJ2-2; D is possibly TRBD1 or TRBD2 (5 bases each). The germline gives CDR1 MDHEN, CDR2 SYDVKM. This CDR3 region has 15 residues. V was cut by 5 bases and J by 4 bases, with 14 bases left in between. The CDR3 DNA sequence: TGTGCCAGCAGTCTTAGCGTGAGGGGCACCGGGGAGCTGTTTTTT. It is translated as CASSLSVRGTGELFF.

J is TRBJ1-2 and V is TRBV6-6; D is unclear. V lost 4 bases and J 5 bases, leaving 8 bases between the germline ends. The CDR3 sequence is 12 residues long. CDR1 and CDR2 from the germline V gene are MNHNY and SVGAGI (reference sequence). For the CDR3, the DNA is TGTGCCAGCAGTTCCGAAGGGTATGGCTACACCTTC. Residues: CASSSEGYGYTF.